This TCR beta chain was recovered during a study of shared clonotypes between healthy human individuals. Whole-study findings and limits: Specimens sampled were limited to blood, with tissue repertoires likely differing. With few donors, the genetic and exposure-history diversity represented was limited.

Measured with immunoSEQ multiplex PCR; TCRdb has only the in-frame clones, and not every one. The data contain under 350,000 clones, 87% of them singletons. This clone was counted a few times. Its antigen is unknown. The study drew its donors from healthy HIV-negative adults without recent acute infections or vaccinations. Sequenced: memory CD8+ T cells sorted from blood. This sample's subset: CD45RO+ cells pooled with CCR7-negative TemRA cells. The receptor was derived from a man aged 18 to 30 in good health.

The CDR3 sequence is CASSLFGSGEYYEQYF. CDR3 DNA: TGTGCCAGCAGTTTATTTGGTTCCGGGGAATACTACGAGCAGTACTTC. The V call is TRBV28, the J call TRBJ2-7; perhaps TRBD2 as D (5 bases). The germline V gene has CDR1 MDHEN and CDR2 SYDVKM. Trimming stripped 1 base from V and 3 bases from J, with 16 bases between. The CDR3 spans 16 residues.